This entry lists 6 T cell receptor beta chains sequenced from one sample in a study of T-cell reconstitution after alpha-beta-depleted transplantation in children. During its preparation, the TCRbeta library received unique molecular identifiers. TCRdb called the PCR reads again in MiXCR, with one record for every CDR3 protein. The repertoire holds 170,000 or so distinct CDR3 sequences, 6% to 7% seen once, with approximately 3% in the top ten. The sequencing used PBMCs from the stem cell graft donor, collected from the stem cell graft. Receptor source: a human donor who donated a stem cell graft to a child with Wiskott-Aldrich syndrome.

At least ten counts were recorded for this clonotype. CDR3 in DNA: TGTGCCAGCAGTGAAGGCTACGAGCAGTACTTC. Translation gives CASSEGYEQYF. The chain couples TRBV2 to TRBJ2-7, with D unresolved. The germline gives CDR1 SNHLY, CDR2 FYNNEI. The ends were cut back, 1 base at V and 3 bases at J, with 1 base in the middle. This CDR3 is built from 11 residues. The complete variable domain, with remaining parts taken from reference TRBV2 and TRBJ2-7, reads EPEVTQTPSHQVTQMGQEVILRCVPISNHLYFYWYRQILGQKVEFLVSFYNNEISEKSEIFDDQFSVERPDGSNFTLKIRSTKLEDSAMYFCASSEGYEQYFGPGTRLTVT.

This clonotype was counted many times. The gene calls are TRBV4-3 and TRBJ2-7, with D tentatively TRBD2 (5 bases). The CDR3 loop spans 12 amino acids. In germline, CDR1 is LGHNA, CDR2 YSLEER. V lost 0 bases to trimming and J lost 12 bases, with 12 bases between them. The CDR3 reads CASSQDTGSRYF. The CDR3 DNA reads as TGCGCCAGCAGCCAAGATACGGGAAGTAGGTACTTC.

This clonotype was seen more than once but under ten times. The V and J genes are TRBV7-2 and TRBJ2-2; a weak D match, TRBD2 (6 bases). The CDR3 has 16 amino acids. Trimming removed 2 bases from V and 9 bases from J, with 19 bases in between. Germline V gives CDR1 SGHTA, CDR2 FQGNSA. As DNA, the CDR3 is TGTGCCAGCAGCTTAAATGAGAAGAAGGGAGGCCGGGAGCTGTTTTTT. Protein sequence: CASSLNEKKGGRELFF.

This clonotype was observed at least ten times. The rearrangement uses TRBV6-1 and TRBJ1-2, with TRBD1 matching over 7 bases. Germline V gene data show CDR1 as MNHNS and CDR2 as SASEGT. The CDR3 has 14 amino acids. J lost 6 bases, V lost 4 bases, and 8 bases had no gene match. The CDR3 loop reads CASSAGQARHGYTF. The CDR3 region has the DNA TGTGCCAGCAGTGCTGGACAGGCCCGACATGGCTACACCTTC.

This clonotype was observed many times. The V gene is TRBV5-1, the J gene TRBJ2-3; tentative D call: TRBD2 (6 bases). The CDR3 is made up of 15 amino acids. Trimming cost V 0 bases and J 3 bases, with 11 bases left between them. CDR1 is SGHRS, CDR2 YFSETQ, per germline. This CDR3 reads CASSLGTGVTDTQYF. CDR3 coding DNA: TGCGCCAGCAGCTTGGGAACGGGAGTGACAGATACGCAGTATTTT.

V is TRBV30 and J is TRBJ2-3, with 11 positions matching TRBD1. The CDR3 contains 15 residues. V dropped 1 base and J dropped 8; count of bases not matched to a gene: 8. Germline assignment: CDR1 GTSNPN and CDR2 SVGIG (reference sequence). In DNA, the CDR3 is TGTGCCTGGAGTGCGCGGACAGGGGGCCCAGGTACGCAGTATTTT. It is translated as CAWSARTGGPGTQYF.